This TCR beta chain was profiled in a study of blood T cell repertoires in COVID-19. Across the study: The cDNA or gDNA used as material had been derived from T cells, B-cell-depleted T cells, or PBMCs.

The CDR3 is 14 amino acids. The germline CDR1 and CDR2 sequences are LNHNV and YYDKDF (reference sequence). Between the trimmed V and J ends, which lost 8 bases and 0 bases, there was a span of 10 bases. Libraries were prepared by immunoSEQ multiplex PCR; TCRdb keeps only in-frame clonotypes and omits some of them. The data contain 140,000 to 150,000 clones, 78% of them singletons. Sequenced input: peripheral blood. This clonotype originated in a woman aged 55-75 years with acute or convalescent COVID-19. The chain recombines TRBV15 with TRBJ1-4; unclear D gene. The DNA of the CDR3 is TGTGCCACCGGGAGCACGCCAACTAATGAAAAACTGTTTTTT. Protein product: CATGSTPTNEKLFF.